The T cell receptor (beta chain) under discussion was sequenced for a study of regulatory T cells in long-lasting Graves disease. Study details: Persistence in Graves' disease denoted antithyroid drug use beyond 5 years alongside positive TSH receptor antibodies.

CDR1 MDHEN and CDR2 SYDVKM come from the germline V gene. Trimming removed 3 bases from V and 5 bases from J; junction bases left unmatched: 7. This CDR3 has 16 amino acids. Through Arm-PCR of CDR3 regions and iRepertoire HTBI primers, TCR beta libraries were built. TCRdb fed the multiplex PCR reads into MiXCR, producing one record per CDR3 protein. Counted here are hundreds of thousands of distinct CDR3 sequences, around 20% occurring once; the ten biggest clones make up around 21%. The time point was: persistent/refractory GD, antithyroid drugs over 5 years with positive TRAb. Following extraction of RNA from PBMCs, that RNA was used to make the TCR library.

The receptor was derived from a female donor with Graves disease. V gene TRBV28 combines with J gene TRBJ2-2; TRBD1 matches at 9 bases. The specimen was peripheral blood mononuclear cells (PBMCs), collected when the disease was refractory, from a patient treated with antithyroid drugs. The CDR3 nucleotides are TGTGCCAGCAGTTTGCCTAGGGACAGGGTGACCGGGGAGCTGTTTTTT. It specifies CASSLPRDRVTGELFF.